This T cell receptor (beta chain) emerged from a study of neurological immune-mediated disorders. TCRdb analysed the 5' RACE reads with MiXCR anew, one entry per CDR3 protein. The sample includes some 15,000 distinct CDR3 sequences, about 3.6% seen only once; the top ten take 20%. From germline, CDR1 is SGHDT and CDR2 YYEEEE. The CDR3 spans 13 residues. Between the trimmed V and J ends, which lost 1 base and 0 bases, there was a span of 5 bases. Study results and limitations: The study found the most TCR clonal expansion in HTLV-1-associated myelopathy and the least in multiple sclerosis, below healthy controls.

Volunteers from a blood bank in Maryland, USA, made up the healthy controls. This clonotype was observed a single time. Its antigen is unidentified. The sample taken for sequencing was CD8+ T cells from blood. The origin of this receptor is a woman aged 40 to 55 in good health. The chain couples TRBV5-6 to TRBJ2-7; D not certain. As DNA, the CDR3 is TGTGCCAGCAGCTTGTGGTACTCCTACGAGCAGTACTTC. Its translation: CASSLWYSYEQYF. The full variable domain, its missing parts supplied by reference TRBV5-6 and TRBJ2-7, is DAGVTQSPTHLIKTRGQQVTLRCSPKSGHDTVSWYQQALGQGPQFIFQYYEEEERQRGNFPDRFSGHQFPNYSSELNVNALLLGDSALYLCASSLWYSYEQYFGPGTRLTVT.